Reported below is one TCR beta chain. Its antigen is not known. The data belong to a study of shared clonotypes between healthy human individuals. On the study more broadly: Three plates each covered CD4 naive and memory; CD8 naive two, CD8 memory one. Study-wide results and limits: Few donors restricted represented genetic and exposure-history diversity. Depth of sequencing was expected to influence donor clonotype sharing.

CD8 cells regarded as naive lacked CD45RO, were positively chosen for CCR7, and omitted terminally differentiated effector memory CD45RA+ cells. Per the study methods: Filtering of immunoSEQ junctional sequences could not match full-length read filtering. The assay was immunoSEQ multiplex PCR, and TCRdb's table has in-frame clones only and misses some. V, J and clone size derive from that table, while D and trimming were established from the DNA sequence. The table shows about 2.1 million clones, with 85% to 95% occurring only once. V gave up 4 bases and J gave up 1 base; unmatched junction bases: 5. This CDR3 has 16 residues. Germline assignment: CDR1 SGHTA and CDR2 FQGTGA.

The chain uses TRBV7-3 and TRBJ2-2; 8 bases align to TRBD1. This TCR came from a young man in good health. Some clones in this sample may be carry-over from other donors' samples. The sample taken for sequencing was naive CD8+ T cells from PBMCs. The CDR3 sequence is CASSWGQVRNTGELFF. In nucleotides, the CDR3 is TGTGCCAGCAGCTGGGGACAGGTTAGGAACACCGGGGAGCTGTTTTTT.